The next 25 T cell receptor beta chains were all read from a single sample in a study of blood T cells in healthy people across ages. For the second PCR, which ran for 7 to 11 cycles, a sample-barcoded 5' primer and a J-beta primer mix were used. TCRdb re-derived calls from the 5' RACE reads in MiXCR, one entry per CDR3 protein. The sample includes 1.5 million to 2 million distinct CDR3 sequences, about 50% of them seen just once. The sequenced material came from blood. The receptors shown here come from a middle-aged woman in good health.

The genes are TRBV28 and TRBJ2-1; possibly TRBD1 or TRBD2 for D (5 bases each). Trimming stripped 7 bases from V and 16 bases from J, with 23 bases between. Germline V CDR1 and CDR2: MDHEN, SYDVKM. This CDR3 comprises 13 residues. The CDR3 is CASINPGPTEAFF. The CDR3 DNA reads TGTGCCAGCATCAATCCGGGGCCCACTGAAGCTTTCTTC.

Notes on this clonotype: One end of the junction varies from germline; a read error may be responsible. The chain is built from TRBV20-1 and TRBJ2-5; 9 bases align to TRBD2. The V gene's germline CDR1 is DFQATT and CDR2 SNEGSKA (reference sequence). CDR3 length: 15 residues. In DNA, the CDR3 is TGCAGTGCTTCTCCCCTAGCGGGGCCCCAAGGGACCCAGTACTTC. Its protein product is CSASPLAGPQGTQYF.

About this clonotype: At one end, the junction sequence differs from germline, possibly due to a read error. The chain employs TRBV20-1 and TRBJ2-1; TRBD2 matches 12 bases. From germline, CDR1 is DFQATT and CDR2 SNEGSKA (reference sequence). The CDR3 is made up of 16 amino acids. CDR3 region: CSTRDLASGGAGEQFF. The CDR3 DNA sequence: TGCAGTACTAGAGATCTCGCTAGCGGGGGGGCTGGTGAGCAGTTCTTC.

This clonotype was detected a few times. The V call is TRBV2, the J call TRBJ2-7; unclear D gene. The germline CDR1 and CDR2 sequences are SNHLY and FYNNEI. The CDR3 loop spans 15 amino acids. Trimming took 3 bases from V and 2 from J, leaving 14 bases between them. The CDR3 spells CASSEKGRPTYEQYF. CDR3 bases: TGTGCCAGCAGTGAGAAGGGTCGGCCAACCTACGAGCAGTACTTC.

This rearrangement joins TRBV6-2 or TRBV6-3 to TRBJ2-5, with 8 bases fitting TRBD2. Per the germline V gene, CDR1 is MNHEY and CDR2 is SVGEGT. The CDR3 totals 17 residues. V trimming: 0 bases; J trimming: 4 bases; junction bases outside the gene matches: 10. CDR3 residues: CASSYSGPGGPAETQYF. Here the CDR3 DNA reads TGTGCCAGCAGTTACTCAGGTCCGGGGGGGCCTGCAGAGACCCAGTACTTC.

This chain uses TRBV13 with TRBJ1-1, with 7 bases that match TRBD1. The CDR3 covers 16 residues. The germline CDR1 and CDR2 sequences are PRHDT and FYEKMQ (reference sequence). The trim removed 5 bases at V and 7 bases at J, leaving 16 bases unmatched. In DNA, the CDR3 is TGTGCCAGCAGCAATTTACAGGGGTTCACCCTATATGAAGCTTTCTTT. Encoded protein: CASSNLQGFTLYEAFF.

There are a few counts of this clonotype. The V gene is TRBV20-1, the J gene TRBJ2-1; 8 nucleotides agree with TRBD2. This CDR3 has 16 amino acids. Germline loops: CDR1 DFQATT, CDR2 SNEGSKA (reference sequence). V was pared by 1 base and J by 2 bases, with 7 bases of the junction left unmatched. The DNA for the CDR3 is TGCAGTGCTAGAGCTCGGGGGGGCTCAACCTACAATGAGCAGTTCTTC. Protein sequence: CSARARGGSTYNEQFF.

The chain recombines TRBV6-5 with TRBJ2-1; D uncertain. Looked up from germline, CDR1 is MNHEY and CDR2 is SVGAGI. Trimming pared 0 bases from V and 9 bases from J, leaving 21 bases between. The CDR3 consists of 17 residues. The CDR3 nucleotides are TGTGCCAGCAGTTACTCGCGGCCTCCCGCACGTCCCGGTGAGCAGTTCTTC. Translating gives CASSYSRPPARPGEQFF.

This sequence joins TRBV7-2 and TRBJ1-1; 9 nucleotides line up with TRBD1. With 3 bases clipped from V and 3 bases from J, the junction kept 2 bases outside the gene matches. CDR3 length equals 14 residues. From germline, CDR1 is SGHTA and CDR2 FQGNSA. The CDR3 nucleotides read TGTGCCAGCAGCTTCAGACAGGGGGACACTGAAGCTTTCTTT. Translating gives CASSFRQGDTEAFF.

The sample holds a few counts of this clonotype. The J gene is TRBJ2-5, the V gene TRBV12-3 or TRBV12-4; tentative D call: TRBD1 (5 bases). The V end was cut by 3 bases, the J end by 4 bases, with 9 bases between. The CDR3 spans 13 residues. As DNA, the CDR3 is TGTGCCAGCAGTTTCAGGGTTTTAGAGACCCAGTACTTC. It encodes CASSFRVLETQYF.

The rearrangement uses TRBV5-1 and TRBJ1-4; D remains ambiguous. The V and J ends lost 0 bases and 8 bases respectively, with 17 bases between them. Germline CDR1 and CDR2: SGHRS and YFSETQ. The length of the CDR3 is 16 residues. CDR3: CASSLAPAGVGEKLFF. CDR3 nucleotide sequence: TGCGCCAGCAGCTTGGCACCCGCAGGCGTGGGGGAAAAACTGTTTTTT. Together with reference TRBV5-1 and TRBJ1-4, the CDR3 gives the full variable domain: KAGVTQTPRYLIKTRGQQVTLSCSPISGHRSVSWYQQTPGQGLQFLFEYFSETQRNKGNFPGRFSGRQFSNSRSEMNVSTLELGDSALYLCASSLAPAGVGEKLFFGSGTQLSVL.

The CDR3 DNA reads TGTGCCAGCAGCTTAGGCCTATCTATGAACACCGGGGAGCTGTTTTTT. It specifies CASSLGLSMNTGELFF. J is TRBJ2-2 and V is TRBV11-1; no firm D call. V shed 1 base and J shed 1 base, with 10 bases lying between them. In germline, CDR1 is SGHAT, CDR2 FQDESV (reference sequence). The CDR3 spans 16 residues. Based on the CDR3 plus reference TRBV11-1 and TRBJ2-2, the full variable domain is EAEVAQSPRYKITEKSQAVAFWCDPISGHATLYWYRQILGQGPELLVQFQDESVVDDSQLPKDRFSAERLKGVDSTLKIQPAELGDSAMYLCASSLGLSMNTGELFFGEGSRLTVL.

The V call is TRBV5-1, the J call TRBJ2-7; D is uncertain. V was trimmed by 4 bases and J by 6 bases, leaving 17 bases between them. The V gene's germline CDR1 is SGHRS and CDR2 YFSETQ. The CDR3 totals 14 residues. CDR3 sequence: CASSIPFRKGEQYF. The CDR3 DNA reads as TGCGCCAGCAGCATCCCCTTCAGGAAGGGCGAGCAGTACTTC.

The chain links TRBV27 to TRBJ1-5; perhaps TRBD1 as D (5 bases). The CDR3 runs to 16 residues. Germline-derived CDR1 and CDR2 are MNHEY and SMNVEV (reference sequence). Trimming pared 5 bases from V and 4 bases from J, leaving 18 bases between. The CDR3 nucleotides are TGTGCCAGCAGTCTCAAACCGGGACGGCGAAATCAGCCCCAGCATTTT. Protein: CASSLKPGRRNQPQHF.

This clonotype was picked up a small number of times. The V call is TRBV14, the J call TRBJ2-1; D unresolved. CDR3 length: 12 residues. Germline CDR1 reads SGHDN; CDR2 reads FVKESK. Trimming shortened V by 3 bases and J by 6 bases, and 6 bases separated the two germline ends. CDR3 bases: TGTGCCAGCAGCCACAACAGCAATGAGCAGTTCTTC. Encoded protein: CASSHNSNEQFF.

This chain connects TRBV7-9 to TRBJ2-3; D is ambiguous. Between the trimmed V and J ends, which lost 6 bases and 3 bases, there was a span of 16 bases. Per germline, CDR1 SEHNR and CDR2 FQNEAQ (reference sequence). The CDR3 spans 15 residues. This CDR3 reads CASSERLGNTDTQYF. The CDR3 bases are TGTGCCAGCAGTGAAAGGTTGGGGAATACAGATACGCAGTATTTT.

This clonotype has a handful of counts. This chain links TRBV7-2 with TRBJ2-3; D is possibly TRBD2 (5 bases). The CDR3 is 16 residues long. Trimming took off 3 bases at V and 0 bases at J, with 13 bases between the two ends. Germline V lookup: CDR1 SGHTA, CDR2 FQGNSA. The CDR3: CASSLSGPSSTDTQYF. DNA for the CDR3: TGTGCCAGCAGCTTGAGCGGACCTTCTAGCACAGATACGCAGTATTTT.

V is TRBV5-1 and J is TRBJ2-3; D is possibly TRBD1 (5 bases). This CDR3 has 15 amino acids. Germline lookup yields CDR1 SGHRS and CDR2 YFSETQ. The V end lost 0 bases, the J end lost 5 bases, and 13 bases lay between the germline ends. The CDR3 region is CASSLAGYSVDTQYF. CDR3 bases: TGCGCCAGCAGCTTGGCAGGGTACTCTGTAGATACGCAGTATTTT.

This clonotype has just a few counts. V and J are TRBV7-2 and TRBJ2-5; no definite D call. CDR1 and CDR2 (germline): SGHTA, FQGNSA. The CDR3 extends over 14 amino acids. V was clipped by 2 bases and J by 1 base, with 8 bases between them. CDR3 in amino acids: CASSLPYPQETQYF. The CDR3 DNA reads as TGTGCCAGCAGCTTACCCTACCCCCAAGAGACCCAGTACTTC.

This clonotype was observed a few times. The genes are TRBV7-6 and TRBJ2-7, with a possible D match to TRBD1 (6 bases). CDR1 and CDR2 (germline): SGHVS, FNYEAQ. The V and J ends lost 6 bases and 6 bases respectively, with 12 bases between them. The CDR3 runs to 12 residues. Here the CDR3 reads CASSTGIGEQYF. In DNA form, the CDR3 reads TGTGCCAGCAGTACAGGGATCGGCGAGCAGTACTTC.

The V gene is TRBV4-1, the J gene TRBJ2-3; TRBD2 aligns across 9 bases. CDR1 and CDR2 (germline): MGHRA, YSYEKL. CDR3 length: 17 residues. The J segment lost 3 bases and the V segment lost 0 bases, leaving 7 bases of the junction unmatched. The CDR3 coding sequence is TGCGCCAGCAGCCAAGAGTTTCGCGGGGGGGCAACAGATACGCAGTATTTT. Its translation is CASSQEFRGGATDTQYF.

The chain joins TRBV28 to TRBJ2-5, with D uncertain. This CDR3 contains 15 residues. Germline values: CDR1 MDHEN, CDR2 SYDVKM. V was clipped by 4 bases and J by 5 bases, with 17 bases between them. Here the CDR3 DNA reads TGTGCCAGCAGTTCCCCCCCAGCTGGGGATGAGACCCAGTACTTC. It encodes CASSSPPAGDETQYF.

Note on this clonotype: At one of its ends the junction is not consistent with the germline gene, which may arise from a read error. J is TRBJ2-7 and V is TRBV9; D possibly corresponds to TRBD2 (5 bases). In germline, CDR1 is SGDLS, CDR2 YYNGEE. The CDR3 contains 16 residues. The chain's CDR3 is CANSLGPGFSYYEQYF. DNA for the CDR3: TGTGCCAACAGCTTAGGACCGGGATTCTCCTACTACGAGCAGTACTTC.

To note about this clonotype: The junction departs from germline at one end; a sequencing error may be responsible. This chain joins TRBV6-2 or TRBV6-3 and TRBJ2-7, with 11 nucleotides matching TRBD2. The CDR3 covers 15 residues. Germline V gives CDR1 MNHEY, CDR2 SVGEGT. CDR3 sequence (DNA): TGTGCCAGTAGTACCGGGACTAGCGGAACCTACGAGCTGTACTTC. It translates to CASSTGTSGTYELYF.

The CDR3 loop is CATSDPTVLQETQYF. The CDR3 coding sequence is TGTGCCACCAGTGACCCGACGGTCCTCCAAGAGACCCAGTACTTC. J is TRBJ2-5 and V is TRBV24-1; unclear D gene. This CDR3 is 15 amino acids long. The ends were cut back, 4 bases at V and 1 base at J, with 12 bases in the middle. The V gene's germline CDR1 is KGHDR and CDR2 SFDVKD.